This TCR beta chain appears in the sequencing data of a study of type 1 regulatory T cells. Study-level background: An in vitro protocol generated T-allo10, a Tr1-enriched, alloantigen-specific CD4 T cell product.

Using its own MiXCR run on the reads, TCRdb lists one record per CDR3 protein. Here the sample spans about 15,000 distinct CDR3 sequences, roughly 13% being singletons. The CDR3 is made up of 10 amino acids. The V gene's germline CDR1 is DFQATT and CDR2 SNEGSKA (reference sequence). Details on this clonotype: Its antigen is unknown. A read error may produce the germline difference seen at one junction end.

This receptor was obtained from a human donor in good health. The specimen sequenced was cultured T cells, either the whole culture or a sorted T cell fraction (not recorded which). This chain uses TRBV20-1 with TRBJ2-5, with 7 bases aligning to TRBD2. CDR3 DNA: TGCAGTGCTCGGGGGGAGACCCAGTGCTTC. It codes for CSARGETQCF.